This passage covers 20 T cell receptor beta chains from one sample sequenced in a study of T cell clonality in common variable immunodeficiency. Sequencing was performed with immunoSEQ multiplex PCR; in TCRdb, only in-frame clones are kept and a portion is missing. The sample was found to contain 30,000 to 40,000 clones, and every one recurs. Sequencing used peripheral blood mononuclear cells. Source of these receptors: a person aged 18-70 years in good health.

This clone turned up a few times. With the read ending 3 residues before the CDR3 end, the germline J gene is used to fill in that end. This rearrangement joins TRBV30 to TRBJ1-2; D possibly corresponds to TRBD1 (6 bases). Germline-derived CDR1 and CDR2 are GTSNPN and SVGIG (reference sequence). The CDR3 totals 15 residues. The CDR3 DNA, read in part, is TGTGCCTGGAGTGAGGGTAGCGGGGGCGGGGATGAC. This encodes CAWSEGSGGGDD. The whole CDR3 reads CAWSEGSGGGDDYTF.

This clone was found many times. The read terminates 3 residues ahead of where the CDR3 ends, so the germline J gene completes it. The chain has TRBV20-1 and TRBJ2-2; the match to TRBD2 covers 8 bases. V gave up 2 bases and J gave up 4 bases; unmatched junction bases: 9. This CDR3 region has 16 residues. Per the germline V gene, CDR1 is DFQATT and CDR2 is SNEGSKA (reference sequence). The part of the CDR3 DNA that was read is TGCAGTGCTAGATTAGTTGAGAGCGGGGGCACCGGGGAG. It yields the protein CSARLVESGGTGE. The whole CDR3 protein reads CSARLVESGGTGELFF.

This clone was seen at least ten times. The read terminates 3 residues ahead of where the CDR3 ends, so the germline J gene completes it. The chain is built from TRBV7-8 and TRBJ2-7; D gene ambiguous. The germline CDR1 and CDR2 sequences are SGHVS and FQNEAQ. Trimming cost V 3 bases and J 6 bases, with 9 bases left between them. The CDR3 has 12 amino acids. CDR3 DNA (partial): TGTGCCAGCAGCTTCGTACAAGGCGAG. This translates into CASSFVQGE. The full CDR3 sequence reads CASSFVQGEQYF. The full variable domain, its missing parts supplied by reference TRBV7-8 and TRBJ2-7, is GAGVSQSPRYKVAKRGQDVALRCDPISGHVSLFWYQQALGQGPEFLTYFQNEAQLDKSGLPSDRFFAERPEGSVSTLKIQRTQQEDSAVYLCASSFVQGEQYFGPGTRLTVT.

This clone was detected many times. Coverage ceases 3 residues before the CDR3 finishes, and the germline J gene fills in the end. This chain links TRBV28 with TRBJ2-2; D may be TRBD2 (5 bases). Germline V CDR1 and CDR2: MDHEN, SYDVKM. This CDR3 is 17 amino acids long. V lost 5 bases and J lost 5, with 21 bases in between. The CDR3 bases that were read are TGTGCCAGCAGTCAAATTCGGACCGGGGATGGAACCGGGGAG. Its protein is CASSQIRTGDGTGE. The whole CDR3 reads CASSQIRTGDGTGELFF. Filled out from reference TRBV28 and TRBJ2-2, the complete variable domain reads DVKVTQSSRYLVKRTGEKVFLECVQDMDHENMFWYRQDPGLGLRLIYFSYDVKMKEKGDIPEGYSVSREKKERFSLILESASTNQTSMYLCASSQIRTGDGTGELFFGEGSRLTVL.

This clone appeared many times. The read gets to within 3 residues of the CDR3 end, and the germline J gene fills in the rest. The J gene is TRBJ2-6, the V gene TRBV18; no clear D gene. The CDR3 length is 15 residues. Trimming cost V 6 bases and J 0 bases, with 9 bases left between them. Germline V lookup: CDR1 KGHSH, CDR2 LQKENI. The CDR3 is CASSGGLSGANVLTF. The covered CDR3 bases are TGTGCCAGCTCCGGCGGCCTCTCTGGGGCCAACGTC.

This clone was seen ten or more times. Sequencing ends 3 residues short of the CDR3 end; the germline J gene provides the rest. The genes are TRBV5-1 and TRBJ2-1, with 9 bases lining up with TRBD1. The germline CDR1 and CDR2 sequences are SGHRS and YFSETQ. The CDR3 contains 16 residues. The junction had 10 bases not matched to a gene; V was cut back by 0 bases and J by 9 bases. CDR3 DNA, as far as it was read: TGCGCCAGCAGCTTGGGTGGGACAGGGTTGTCTGGTGAG. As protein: CASSLGGTGLSGE. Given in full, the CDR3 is CASSLGGTGLSGEQFF.

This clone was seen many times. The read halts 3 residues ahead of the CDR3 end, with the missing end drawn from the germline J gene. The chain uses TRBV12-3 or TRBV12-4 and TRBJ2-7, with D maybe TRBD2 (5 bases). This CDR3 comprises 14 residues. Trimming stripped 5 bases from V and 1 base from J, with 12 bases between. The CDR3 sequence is CASSPTSGSYEQYF. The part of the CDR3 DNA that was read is TGTGCCAGCAGTCCCACCAGCGGTTCCTACGAG.

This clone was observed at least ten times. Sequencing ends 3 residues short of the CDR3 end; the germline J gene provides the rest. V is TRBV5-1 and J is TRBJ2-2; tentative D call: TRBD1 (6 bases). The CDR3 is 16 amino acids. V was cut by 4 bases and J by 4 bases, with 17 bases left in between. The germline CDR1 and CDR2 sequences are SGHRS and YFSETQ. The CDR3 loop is CASSPVSAGATGELFF. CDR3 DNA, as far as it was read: TGCGCCAGCAGCCCGGTATCCGCAGGGGCCACCGGGGAG.

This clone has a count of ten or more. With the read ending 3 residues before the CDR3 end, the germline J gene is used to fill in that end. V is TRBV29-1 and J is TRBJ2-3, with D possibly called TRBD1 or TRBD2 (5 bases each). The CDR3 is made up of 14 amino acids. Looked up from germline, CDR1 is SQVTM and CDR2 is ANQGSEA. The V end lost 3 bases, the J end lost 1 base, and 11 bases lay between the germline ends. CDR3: CSVERGRGTDTQYF. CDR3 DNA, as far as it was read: TGCAGCGTTGAGAGGGGAAGGGGCACAGATACG.

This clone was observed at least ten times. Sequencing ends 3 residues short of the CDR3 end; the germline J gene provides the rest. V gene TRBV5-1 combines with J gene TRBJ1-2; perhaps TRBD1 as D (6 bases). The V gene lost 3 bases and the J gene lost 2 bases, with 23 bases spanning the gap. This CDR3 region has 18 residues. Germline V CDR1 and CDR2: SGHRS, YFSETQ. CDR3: CASSSSALPGGANYGYTF. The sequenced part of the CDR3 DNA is TGCGCCAGCAGCTCGAGCGCCCTCCCTGGGGGCGCGAACTATGGC.

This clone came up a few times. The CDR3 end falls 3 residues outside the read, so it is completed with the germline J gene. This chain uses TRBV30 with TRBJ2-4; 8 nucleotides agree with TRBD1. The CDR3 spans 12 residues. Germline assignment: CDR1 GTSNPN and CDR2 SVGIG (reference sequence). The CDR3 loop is CAWRSRGHGQYF. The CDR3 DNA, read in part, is TGTGCCTGGAGATCCAGGGGGCATGGT.

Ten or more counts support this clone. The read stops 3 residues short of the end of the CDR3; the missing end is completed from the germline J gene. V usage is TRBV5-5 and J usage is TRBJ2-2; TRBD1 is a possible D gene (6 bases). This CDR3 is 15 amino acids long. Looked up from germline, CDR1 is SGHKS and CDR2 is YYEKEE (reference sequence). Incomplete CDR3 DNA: TGTGCCAGCAGCGTGACAGGACACATTAATTCACCG. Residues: CASSVTGHINSP. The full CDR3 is CASSVTGHINSPLFF.

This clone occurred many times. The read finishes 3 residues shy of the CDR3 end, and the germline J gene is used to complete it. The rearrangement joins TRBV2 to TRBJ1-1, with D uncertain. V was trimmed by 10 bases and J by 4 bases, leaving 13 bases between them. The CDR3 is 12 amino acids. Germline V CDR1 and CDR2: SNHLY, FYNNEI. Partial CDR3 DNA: TGTGCCACCCAGAGAGGGCTCACTGAA. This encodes CATQRGLTE. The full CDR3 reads CATQRGLTEAFF.

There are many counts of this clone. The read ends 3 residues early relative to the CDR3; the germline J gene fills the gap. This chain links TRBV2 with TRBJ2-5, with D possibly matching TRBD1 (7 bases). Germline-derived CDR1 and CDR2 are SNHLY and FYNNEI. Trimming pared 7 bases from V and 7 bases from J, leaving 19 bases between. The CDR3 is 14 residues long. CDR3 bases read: TGTGCCAGCACTGGACAGGAAAGGGGGGTGACC. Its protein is CASTGQERGVT. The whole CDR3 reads CASTGQERGVTQYF. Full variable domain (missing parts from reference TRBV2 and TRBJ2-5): EPEVTQTPSHQVTQMGQEVILRCVPISNHLYFYWYRQILGQKVEFLVSFYNNEISEKSEIFDDQFSVERPDGSNFTLKIRSTKLEDSAMYFCASTGQERGVTQYFGPGTRLLVL.

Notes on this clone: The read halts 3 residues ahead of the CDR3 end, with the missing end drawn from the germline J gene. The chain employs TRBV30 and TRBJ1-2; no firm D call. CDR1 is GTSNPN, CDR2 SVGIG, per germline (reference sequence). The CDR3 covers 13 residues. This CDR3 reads CAWTRAVSYDYTF. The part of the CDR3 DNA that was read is TGTGCCTGGACTCGAGCGGTCTCCTACGAC.

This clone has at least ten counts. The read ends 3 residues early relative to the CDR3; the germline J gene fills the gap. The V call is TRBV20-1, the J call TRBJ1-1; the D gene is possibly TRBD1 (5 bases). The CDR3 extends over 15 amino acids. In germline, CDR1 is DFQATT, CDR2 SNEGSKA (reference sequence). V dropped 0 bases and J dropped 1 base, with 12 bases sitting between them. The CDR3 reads CSARDQRGPNTEAFF. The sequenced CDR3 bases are TGCAGTGCTAGAGATCAGAGGGGTCCGAACACTGAA.

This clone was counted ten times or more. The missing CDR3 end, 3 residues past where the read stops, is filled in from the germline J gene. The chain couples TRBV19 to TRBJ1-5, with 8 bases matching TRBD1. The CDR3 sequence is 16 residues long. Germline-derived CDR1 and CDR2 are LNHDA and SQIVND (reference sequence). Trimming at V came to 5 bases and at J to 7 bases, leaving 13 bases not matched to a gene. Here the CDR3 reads CASSSPPGTGLQPQHF. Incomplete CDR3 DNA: TGTGCCAGTAGTTCTCCTCCCGGGACAGGCCTGCAGCCC.

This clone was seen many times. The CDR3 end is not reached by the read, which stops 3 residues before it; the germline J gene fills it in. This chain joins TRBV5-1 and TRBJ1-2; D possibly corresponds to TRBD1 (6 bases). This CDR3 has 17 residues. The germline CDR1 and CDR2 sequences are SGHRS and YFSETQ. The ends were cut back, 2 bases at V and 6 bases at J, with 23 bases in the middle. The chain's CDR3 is CASSFRQATVSLDGYTF. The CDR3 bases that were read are TGCGCCAGCAGCTTCCGACAGGCGACCGTCAGCCTCGATGGC.

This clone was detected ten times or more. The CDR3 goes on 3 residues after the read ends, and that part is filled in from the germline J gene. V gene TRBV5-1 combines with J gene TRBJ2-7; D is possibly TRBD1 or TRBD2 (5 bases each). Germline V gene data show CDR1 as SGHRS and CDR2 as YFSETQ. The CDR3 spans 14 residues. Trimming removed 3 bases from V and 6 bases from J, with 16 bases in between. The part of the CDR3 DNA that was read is TGCGCCAGCAGCTCGGGAAGCCAGGGTGGCGAG. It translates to CASSSGSQGGE. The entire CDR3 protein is CASSSGSQGGEQYF.

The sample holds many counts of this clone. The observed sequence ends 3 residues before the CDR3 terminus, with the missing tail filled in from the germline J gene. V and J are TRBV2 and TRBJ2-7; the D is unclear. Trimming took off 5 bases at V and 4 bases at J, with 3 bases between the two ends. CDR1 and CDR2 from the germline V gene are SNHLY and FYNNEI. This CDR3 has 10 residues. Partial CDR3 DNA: TGTGCCAGCAGTACTTACGAG. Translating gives CASSTYE. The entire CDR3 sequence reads CASSTYEQYF.